These 17 T cell receptor beta chains originate from one sample sequenced in a study of T cell repertoires in cytomegalovirus infection. TCRdb re-called the reads with MiXCR, one entry per CDR3 protein. The sample includes roughly 990,000 distinct CDR3 sequences, roughly 30% of them seen just once. These receptors' targets are unknown. Sequences were derived from cultured CD8+ T cells from PBMCs, sampled from culture after CMV antigen stimulation. These receptor sequences come from a human donor in good health (CMV status not recorded). Some clones in this sample may be carry-over from other donors' samples.

This clonotype showed up many times. The chain couples TRBV6-1 to TRBJ2-5; no definite D call. CDR1 is MNHNS, CDR2 SASEGT, per germline. The CDR3 is 11 amino acids. Trimming cost V 2 bases and J 5 bases, with 3 bases left between them. CDR3 in amino acids: CASSERETQYF. In DNA, the CDR3 is TGTGCCAGCAGTGAAAGGGAGACCCAGTACTTC.

The V call is TRBV7-6, the J call TRBJ1-2; tentatively, D is TRBD1 (6 bases). This CDR3 spans 15 amino acids. V shed 1 base and J shed 4 bases, with 13 bases lying between them. Germline V gene data show CDR1 as SGHVS and CDR2 as FNYEAQ. CDR3 residues: CASSLGPGAIYGYTF. CDR3 coding DNA: TGTGCCAGCAGCTTAGGGCCGGGGGCCATCTATGGCTACACCTTC.

This chain connects TRBV13 to TRBJ2-7; no clear D gene. The V end lost 2 bases, the J end lost 3 bases, and 14 bases lay between the germline ends. Germline-derived CDR1 and CDR2 are PRHDT and FYEKMQ (reference sequence). CDR3 length equals 15 residues. The CDR3 reads CASSLMGERIYEQYV. The CDR3 DNA follows: TGTGCCAGCAGCTTAATGGGTGAAAGGATCTACGAGCAGTACGTC.

This chain uses TRBV6-2 or TRBV6-3 with TRBJ2-7; 10 nucleotides align to TRBD2. The V gene end was trimmed by 0 bases and the J gene end by 1 base; junction bases not matched to a gene: 6. The CDR3 length is 17 residues. Germline CDR1 MNHEY, CDR2 SVGEGT. CDR3 sequence: CASSYSRLAGASYEQYF. CDR3 coding DNA: TGTGCCAGCAGTTACTCGAGGCTAGCGGGGGCTTCCTACGAGCAGTACTTC.

This clonotype came up a few times. The chain is built from TRBV27 and TRBJ2-3; 7 bases line up with TRBD1. The J segment lost 4 bases and the V segment lost 3 bases, leaving 13 bases of the junction unmatched. The CDR3 is made up of 17 amino acids. Germline lookup yields CDR1 MNHEY and CDR2 SMNVEV (reference sequence). CDR3 nucleotide sequence: TGTGCCAGCAGTTTTATCTCGACAGGGCAAGGGGCAGATACGCAGTATTTT. Encoded protein: CASSFISTGQGADTQYF.

This clonotype has more than one count but fewer than ten. This chain uses TRBV27 with TRBJ2-7, with 12 bases matching TRBD1. In germline, CDR1 is MNHEY, CDR2 SMNVEV (reference sequence). The V segment lost 8 bases and the J segment 0 bases; nucleotides outside the gene matches: 2. CDR3 length: 14 residues. CDR3 in amino acids: CASGTGGSSYEQYF. CDR3 sequence (DNA): TGTGCCAGCGGGACAGGGGGCTCCTCCTACGAGCAGTACTTC.

There are a few counts of this clonotype. V gene TRBV7-8 combines with J gene TRBJ2-1, with unresolved D. Germline V gene sequence: CDR1 SGHVS, CDR2 FQNEAQ. The length of the CDR3 is 16 residues. V lost 1 base and J 2 bases, leaving 12 bases between the germline ends. The CDR3 is CASSLVWAAPYNEQFF. In DNA, the CDR3 is TGTGCCAGCAGCTTAGTATGGGCCGCGCCCTACAATGAGCAGTTCTTC.

Concerning this clonotype: At one end, the junction sequence differs from germline, possibly due to a read error. This rearrangement joins TRBV27 to TRBJ1-2; D ambiguous. Germline-derived CDR1 and CDR2 are MNHEY and SMNVEV (reference sequence). This CDR3 is 13 amino acids long. The chain's CDR3 is CASSPSLLDGYSF. CDR3 nucleotides: TGTGCCAGCAGTCCGTCCCTTTTGGATGGCTACTCCTTC.

The chain is built from TRBV27 and TRBJ1-6, with TRBD1 matching over 8 bases. J gave up 10 bases and V 5 bases, and 16 bases lay outside the gene matches. CDR1 and CDR2 (germline): MNHEY, SMNVEV (reference sequence). The CDR3 consists of 17 residues. The CDR3 region is CASSQTTGGIRNSPLHF. For the CDR3, the DNA is TGTGCCAGCAGTCAGACAACAGGGGGAATAAGGAACTCACCCCTCCACTTT.

This clonotype has more than one count but fewer than ten. The chain carries TRBV19 and TRBJ2-1, with D perhaps assigned TRBD1 or TRBD2 (5 bases each). From germline, CDR1 is LNHDA and CDR2 SQIVND (reference sequence). The CDR3 extends over 15 amino acids. Between the trimmed V and J ends, which lost 8 bases and 9 bases, there was a span of 23 bases. The CDR3 DNA sequence: TGTGCCAGTTCCTGGGGGTCCGACCCGCGAGGTGAGCAGTTCTTC. Encoded protein: CASSWGSDPRGEQFF.

This clonotype occurred a few times. The chain combines TRBV15 with TRBJ2-1; 9 nucleotides line up with TRBD1. The length of the CDR3 is 14 residues. CDR1 and CDR2 from the germline V gene are LNHNV and YYDKDF (reference sequence). V shed 3 bases, J shed 8 bases, and the junction held 5 bases outside the gene matches. This chain's CDR3 is CATSSYRQGDEQFF. The DNA of the CDR3 is TGTGCCACCAGCAGTTATCGACAGGGGGATGAGCAGTTCTTC.

This clonotype was counted between two and nine times. V usage is TRBV12-3 or TRBV12-4 and J usage is TRBJ2-1; possibly TRBD1 for D (5 bases). V was shortened by 6 bases and J by 2 bases, with 14 bases between the two germline ends. CDR3 length: 15 amino acids. The CDR3 protein is CASSTSGHTYNEQFF. CDR3 nucleotide sequence: TGTGCCAGCAGCACCTCCGGACACACCTACAATGAGCAGTTCTTC.

This clonotype turned up a few times. V is TRBV4-2 and J is TRBJ1-2, with TRBD1 identical over 7 bases. Germline CDR1 and CDR2: LGHNA and YNFKEQ. This CDR3 has 15 amino acids. The V gene end was trimmed by 1 base and the J gene end by 7 bases; junction bases not matched to a gene: 9. CDR3 sequence reads: CASSQGATGRGGYTF. The CDR3 nucleotides read TGTGCCAGCAGCCAAGGGGCGACAGGGAGAGGTGGCTACACCTTC.

The V gene is TRBV6-6, the J gene TRBJ2-2; D ambiguous. Trimming took 4 bases from V and 4 from J, leaving 7 bases between them. This CDR3 contains 13 residues. Germline V gives CDR1 MNHNY, CDR2 SVGAGI (reference sequence). The CDR3 DNA is TGTGCCAGCAGTTTCCGTCTCACCGGGGAGCTGTTTTTT. As protein: CASSFRLTGELFF.

The table lists this clonotype with many counts. The gene calls are TRBV12-3 or TRBV12-4 and TRBJ1-1; the D is unclear. Trimming stripped 2 bases from V and 7 bases from J, with 11 bases between. This CDR3 region has 13 residues. This CDR3 reads CASSLLSHNEAFF. As DNA, the CDR3 is TGTGCCAGCAGTTTATTATCACATAATGAAGCTTTCTTT.

This clonotype was counted a few times. V gene TRBV19 combines with J gene TRBJ1-1; D remains ambiguous. CDR3 size: 16 residues. Germline V gives CDR1 LNHDA, CDR2 SQIVND (reference sequence). Trimming took 1 base from V and 1 from J, leaving 13 bases between them. The CDR3 region has the DNA TGTGCCAGTAGTATAGGAAGGCGGCCCGAGAACACTGAAGCTTTCTTT. This codes for CASSIGRRPENTEAFF.

This clonotype was counted many times. The rearrangement links TRBV7-2 to TRBJ2-5, with 13 bases that match TRBD2. V was pared by 2 bases and J by 3 bases, with 6 bases of the junction left unmatched. The germline CDR1 and CDR2 sequences are SGHTA and FQGNSA. The CDR3 is 17 residues long. CDR3 loop: CASSLSPGLAGKETQYF. CDR3 DNA sequence: TGTGCCAGCAGCTTATCGCCGGGACTAGCGGGGAAAGAGACCCAGTACTTC.